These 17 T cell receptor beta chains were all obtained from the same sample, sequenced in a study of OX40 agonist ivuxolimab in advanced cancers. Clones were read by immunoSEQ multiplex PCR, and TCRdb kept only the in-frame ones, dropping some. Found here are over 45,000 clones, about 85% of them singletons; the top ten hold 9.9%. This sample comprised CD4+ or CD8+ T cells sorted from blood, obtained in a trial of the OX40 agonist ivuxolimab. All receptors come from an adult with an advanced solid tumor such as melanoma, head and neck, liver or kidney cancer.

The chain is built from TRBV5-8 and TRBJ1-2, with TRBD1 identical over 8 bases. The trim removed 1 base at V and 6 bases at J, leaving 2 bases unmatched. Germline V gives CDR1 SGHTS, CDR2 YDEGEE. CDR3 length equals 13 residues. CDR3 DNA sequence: TGTGCCAGCAGCTTGTCGACAGGGGATGGCTACACCTTC. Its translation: CASSLSTGDGYTF.

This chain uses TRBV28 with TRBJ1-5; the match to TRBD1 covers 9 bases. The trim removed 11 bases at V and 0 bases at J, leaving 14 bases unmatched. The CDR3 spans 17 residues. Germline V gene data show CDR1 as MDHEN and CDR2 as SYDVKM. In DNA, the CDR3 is TGTGCCCACGGACGGACAGGGGAGATGTATAGCAATCAGCCCCAGCATTTT. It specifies CAHGRTGEMYSNQPQHF. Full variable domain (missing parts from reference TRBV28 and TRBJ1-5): DVKVTQSSRYLVKRTGEKVFLECVQDMDHENMFWYRQDPGLGLRLIYFSYDVKMKEKGDIPEGYSVSREKKERFSLILESASTNQTSMYLCAHGRTGEMYSNQPQHFGDGTRLSIL.

CDR3 bases: TGCGCCAGCAGCCCCCAGGGCCGTGGCACTGAAGCTTTCTTT. Amino acids: CASSPQGRGTEAFF. The chain employs TRBV10-2 and TRBJ1-1; perhaps TRBD1 as D (5 bases). V lost 6 bases, J lost 4 bases, and 15 bases lay in between. The germline gives CDR1 WSHSY, CDR2 SAAADI. The CDR3 consists of 14 residues.

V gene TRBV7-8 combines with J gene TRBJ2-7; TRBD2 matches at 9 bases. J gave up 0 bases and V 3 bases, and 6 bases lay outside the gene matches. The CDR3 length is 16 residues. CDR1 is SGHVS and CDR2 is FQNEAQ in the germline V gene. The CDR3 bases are TGTGCCAGCAGCTTCGGGCTAGCGGGGTCCTCCTACGAGCAGTACTTC. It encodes CASSFGLAGSSYEQYF.

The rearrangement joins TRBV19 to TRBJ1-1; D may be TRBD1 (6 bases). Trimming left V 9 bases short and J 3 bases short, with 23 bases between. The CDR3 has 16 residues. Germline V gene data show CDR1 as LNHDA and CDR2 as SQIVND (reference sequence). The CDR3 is CASQIGRGRPDTEAFF. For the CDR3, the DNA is TGTGCCAGCCAAATAGGGAGGGGGAGACCGGACACTGAAGCTTTCTTT.

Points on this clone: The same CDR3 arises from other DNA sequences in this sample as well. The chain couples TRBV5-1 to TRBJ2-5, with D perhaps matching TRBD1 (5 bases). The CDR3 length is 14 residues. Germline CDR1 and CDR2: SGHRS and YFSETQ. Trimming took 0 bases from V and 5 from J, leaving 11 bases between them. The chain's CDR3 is CASSLGQGLETQYF. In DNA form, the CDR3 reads TGCGCCAGCAGCTTGGGGCAGGGCTTGGAGACCCAGTACTTC.

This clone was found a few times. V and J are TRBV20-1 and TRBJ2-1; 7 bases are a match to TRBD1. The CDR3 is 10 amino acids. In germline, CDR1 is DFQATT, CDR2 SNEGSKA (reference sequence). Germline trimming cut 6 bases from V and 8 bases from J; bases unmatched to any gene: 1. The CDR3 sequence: CSARGHEQFF. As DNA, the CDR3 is TGCAGTGCAAGGGGGCATGAGCAGTTCTTC.

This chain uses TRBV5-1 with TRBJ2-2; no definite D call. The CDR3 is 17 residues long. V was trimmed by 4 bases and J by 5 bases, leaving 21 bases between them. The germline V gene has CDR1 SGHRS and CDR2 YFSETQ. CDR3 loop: CASSEPLRGKETGELFF. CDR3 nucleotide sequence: TGCGCCAGCAGCGAGCCCCTCAGAGGCAAGGAAACCGGGGAGCTGTTTTTT.

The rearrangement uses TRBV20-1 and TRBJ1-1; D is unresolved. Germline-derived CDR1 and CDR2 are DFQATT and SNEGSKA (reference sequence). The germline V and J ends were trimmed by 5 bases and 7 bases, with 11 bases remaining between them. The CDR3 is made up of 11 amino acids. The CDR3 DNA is TGCAGTGCTGTCCCTCAGGATGAAGCTTTCTTT. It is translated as CSAVPQDEAFF.

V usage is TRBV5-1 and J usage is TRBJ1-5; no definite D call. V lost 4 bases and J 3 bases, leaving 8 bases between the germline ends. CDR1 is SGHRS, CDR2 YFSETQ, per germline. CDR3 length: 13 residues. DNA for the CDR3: TGCGCCAGCAGCCCGGGGTCCAATCAGCCCCAGCATTTT. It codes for CASSPGSNQPQHF. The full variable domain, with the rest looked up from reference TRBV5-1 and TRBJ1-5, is KAGVTQTPRYLIKTRGQQVTLSCSPISGHRSVSWYQQTPGQGLQFLFEYFSETQRNKGNFPGRFSGRQFSNSRSEMNVSTLELGDSALYLCASSPGSNQPQHFGDGTRLSIL.

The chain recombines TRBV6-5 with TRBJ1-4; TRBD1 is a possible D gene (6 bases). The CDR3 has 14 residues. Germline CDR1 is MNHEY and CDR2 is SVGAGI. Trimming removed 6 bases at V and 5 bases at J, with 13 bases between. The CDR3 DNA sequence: TGTGCCAGCAGAGGAAGACAGGAGAATGAAAAACTGTTTTTT. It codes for CASRGRQENEKLFF.

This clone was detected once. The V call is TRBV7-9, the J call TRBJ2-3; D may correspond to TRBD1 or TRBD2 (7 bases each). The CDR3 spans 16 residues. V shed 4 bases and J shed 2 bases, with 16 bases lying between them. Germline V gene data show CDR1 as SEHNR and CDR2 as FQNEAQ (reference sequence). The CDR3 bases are TGTGCCAGCAGCTCCAGGGGGGGCAGCAACACAGATACGCAGTATTTT. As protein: CASSSRGGSNTDTQYF.

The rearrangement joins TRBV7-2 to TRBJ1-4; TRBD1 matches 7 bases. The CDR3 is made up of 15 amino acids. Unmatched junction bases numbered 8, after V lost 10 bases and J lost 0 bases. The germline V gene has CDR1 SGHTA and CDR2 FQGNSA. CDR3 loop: CATRRDRSTNEKLFF. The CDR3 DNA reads TGTGCCACGAGAAGGGACAGATCAACTAATGAAAAACTGTTTTTT.

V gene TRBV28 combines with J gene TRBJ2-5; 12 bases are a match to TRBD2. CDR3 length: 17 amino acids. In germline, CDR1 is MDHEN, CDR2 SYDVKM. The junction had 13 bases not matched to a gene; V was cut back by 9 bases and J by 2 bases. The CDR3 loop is CASWGASGRDRQETQYF. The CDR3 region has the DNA TGTGCCAGTTGGGGGGCTAGCGGGAGGGACCGACAAGAGACCCAGTACTTC.

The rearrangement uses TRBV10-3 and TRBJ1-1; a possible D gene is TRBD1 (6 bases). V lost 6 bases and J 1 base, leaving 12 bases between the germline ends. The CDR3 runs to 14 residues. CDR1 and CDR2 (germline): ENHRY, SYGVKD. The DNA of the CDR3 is TGTGCCATCAGGACAGGCGACCGGAACACTGAAGCTTTCTTT. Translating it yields CAIRTGDRNTEAFF.

In nucleotides, the CDR3 is TGTGCCAGCTCACCACCGGTGGGTTTAAAGCAGTTCTTC. This codes for CASSPPVGLKQFF. The rearrangement uses TRBV18 and TRBJ2-1, with D unclear. This CDR3 contains 13 residues. In germline, CDR1 is KGHSH, CDR2 LQKENI. Trimming took 0 bases from V and 11 from J, leaving 11 bases between them.

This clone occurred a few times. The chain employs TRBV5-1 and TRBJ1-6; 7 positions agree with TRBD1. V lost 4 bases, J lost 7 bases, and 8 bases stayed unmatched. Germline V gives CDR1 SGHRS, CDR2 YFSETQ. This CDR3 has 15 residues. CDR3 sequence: CASSGDRVENSPLHF. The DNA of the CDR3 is TGCGCCAGCAGCGGAGACAGGGTGGAGAATTCACCCCTCCACTTT.